This is a list of T cell receptor beta chains from one sample in a study of T-cell memory formation after mild COVID-19. TCRdb reanalysed the 5' RACE reads using MiXCR and keeps one entry per CDR3 protein. The repertoire holds some 160,000 distinct CDR3 sequences, 30% to 35% seen once, with 9.5% to 15% in the top ten. Source material: PBMCs or a T cell subset sorted from them (not recorded which). These receptors all come from an adult woman who had mild COVID-19 (a few samples of this study predate the infection). Cell type and time point are not known. Both conserved end residues are part of each CDR3. The order of the fields is D gene, J gene, CDR3 length, clone size, V gene, CDR3 protein, CDR3 DNA. The D gene is left open where the match is weak. Part of the rows lack a size; the others show once, few, many or a class for expanded clones.

- TRBJ1-5 14 few TRBV12-3/TRBV12-4 CASRGGEGNQPQHF TGTGCCAGCAGAGGGGGTGAGGGCAATCAGCCCCAGCATTTT
- TRBJ1-1 18 - TRBV2 CASSEILWQLVQNTEAFF TGTGCCAGCAGTGAAATTCTGTGGCAGTTGGTTCAGAACACTGAAGCTTTCTTT
TRBD1 TRBJ2-2 16 many TRBV20-1 CSAREPSGTATGELFF TGCAGTGCTAGAGAACCCTCCGGGACAGCCACCGGGGAGCTGTTTTTT
- TRBJ2-2 13 few TRBV3-1 CASSQARTGELFF TGTGCCAGCAGCCAAGCACGCACCGGGGAGCTGTTTTTT
- TRBJ1-6 14 few TRBV7-8 CASSIGGTHSPLHF TGTGCCAGCTCCATCGGGGGTACGCATTCACCCCTCCACTTT
TRBD2 TRBJ2-7 17 few TRBV7-9 CASSASSGTSGSREQYF TGTGCCAGCAGCGCGTCATCCGGGACTAGCGGATCCCGGGAGCAGTACTTC
TRBD2 TRBJ2-7 13 few TRBV5-1 CASSWDYPAEQYF TGCGCCAGCAGCTGGGACTACCCCGCGGAGCAGTACTTC
- TRBJ2-7 15 - TRBV27 CASRKGTGHSYEQYF TGTGCCAGCAGAAAGGGGACTGGGCACTCCTACGAGCAGTACTTC
- TRBJ1-5 13 few TRBV19 CASTEWDNQPQHF TGTGCCAGTACCGAATGGGACAATCAGCCCCAGCATTTT
TRBD2 TRBJ2-7 16 - TRBV6-5 CASSYSYSGSSYEQYF TGTGCCAGCAGTTACTCGTATAGCGGGAGCTCCTACGAGCAGTACTTC
TRBD1 TRBJ1-5 15 - TRBV12-3/TRBV12-4 CASSLDRGTNQPQHF TGTGCCAGCAGCTTGGACAGGGGGACCAATCAGCCCCAGCATTTT
- TRBJ1-6 15 - TRBV10-2 CASSDSGPYNSPLHF TGCGCCAGCAGTGACTCTGGACCGTATAATTCACCCCTCCACTTT
TRBD2 TRBJ2-1 15 few TRBV7-3 CASSVTSAIGNEQFF TGTGCCAGCAGCGTGACTAGCGCAATAGGCAATGAGCAGTTCTTC
- TRBJ1-5 13 - TRBV2 CASIGQLGQPQHF TGTGCCAGCATAGGACAGTTGGGTCAGCCCCAGCATTTT
- TRBJ2-7 13 - TRBV20-1 CSAPKGISYEQYF TGCAGTGCTCCCAAGGGGATCTCCTACGAGCAGTACTTC
TRBD2 TRBJ2-4 17 few TRBV13 CASSLALAGLAKNIQYF TGTGCCAGCAGCTTAGCCCTAGCGGGGCTAGCCAAAAACATTCAGTACTTC
- TRBJ1-2 20 few TRBV12-3/TRBV12-4 CASSDFLQSGPAGVSYGYTF TGTGCCAGCAGTGACTTTCTCCAGAGTGGGCCGGCAGGGGTGAGCTATGGCTACACCTTC
- TRBJ2-6 19 - TRBV12-3/TRBV12-4 CASSPGSGDTHSGANVLTF TGTGCCAGCAGTCCCGGGTCGGGGGACACCCATTCTGGGGCCAACGTCCTGACTTTC
- TRBJ2-1 15 - TRBV4-2 CASSHETLAYNEQFF TGTGCCAGCAGCCACGAGACGCTAGCCTACAATGAGCAGTTCTTC
- TRBJ2-3 13 - TRBV15 CATSRVIRDTQYF TGTGCCACCAGCAGAGTTATCAGGGATACGCAGTATTTT
TRBD1 TRBJ1-5 15 - TRBV5-6 CASSPGTGSNQPQHF TGTGCCAGCAGCCCCGGGACAGGTAGCAATCAGCCCCAGCATTTT
- TRBJ2-6 15 - TRBV7-3 CASSLSMTGANVLTF TGTGCCAGCAGCTTAAGCATGACCGGGGCCAACGTCCTGACTTTC
- TRBJ2-3 13 few TRBV9 CASSAPRTDTQYF TGTGCCAGCAGCGCTCCTCGCACAGATACGCAGTATTTT
- TRBJ2-5 15 - TRBV7-3 CASSLTPGLQETQYF TGTGCCAGCAGCTTAACTCCGGGGTTGCAAGAGACCCAGTACTTC
- TRBJ2-6 15 - TRBV6-6 CASSPAPSGANVLTF TGTGCCAGCAGCCCCGCCCCTTCTGGGGCCAACGTCCTGACTTTC
TRBD2 TRBJ2-7 14 - TRBV20-1 CSGLAGGGTYEQYF TGCAGTGGACTAGCGGGAGGCGGCACCTACGAGCAGTACTTC
- TRBJ2-7 14 - TRBV5-6 CASSLARGLNEQYF TGTGCCAGCAGCTTGGCCAGGGGATTGAACGAGCAGTACTTC
- TRBJ2-1 13 few TRBV4-1 CASRAGANNEQFF TGCGCCAGCCGGGCGGGGGCAAACAATGAGCAGTTCTTC
- TRBJ1-1 13 - TRBV9 CASSVEQLTEAFF TGTGCCAGCAGCGTAGAACAGCTCACTGAAGCTTTCTTT
- TRBJ2-1 15 few TRBV5-8 CASSLGMLASYEQFF TGTGCCAGCAGCTTGGGGATGCTAGCTAGCTATGAGCAGTTCTTC
- TRBJ1-6 13 few TRBV7-2 CASSLYLDSPLHF TGTGCCAGCAGCTTATACTTAGATTCACCCCTCCACTTT
- TRBJ2-1 16 - TRBV7-6 CASSLALGGLSDEQFF TGTGCCAGCAGCTTAGCTCTCGGGGGCCTAAGTGATGAGCAGTTCTTC
- TRBJ2-3 12 few TRBV29-1 CSVEEGTDTQYF TGCAGCGTTGAAGAGGGGACTGATACGCAGTATTTT
- TRBJ2-5 14 - TRBV20-1 CSARVGQGGETQYF TGCAGTGCTAGAGTAGGACAAGGAGGAGAGACCCAGTACTTC
- TRBJ2-3 16 - TRBV7-6 CASSLGGVLALDTQYF TGTGCCAGCAGCTTAGGGGGGGTACTAGCACTGGATACGCAGTATTTT
- TRBJ2-3 21 - TRBV24-1 CATSDLPYREPTLGTTDTQYF TGTGCCACCAGTGATTTGCCCTACAGAGAACCCACTTTAGGGACCACAGATACGCAGTATTTT
- TRBJ1-6 15 - TRBV7-9 CASSLVMGASSPLHF TGTGCCAGCAGCTTAGTGATGGGGGCGAGTTCACCCCTCCACTTT
TRBD2 TRBJ2-1 14 - TRBV6-2/TRBV6-3 CASSYSAGVNEQFF TGTGCCAGCAGTTACTCAGCGGGAGTCAATGAGCAGTTCTTC
TRBD1 TRBJ1-2 13 - TRBV20-1 CSARRDRSGGYTF TGCAGTGCTCGACGGGACAGGTCCGGGGGCTACACCTTC
- TRBJ2-7 16 many TRBV27 CASSIDPNRAVNSEYF TGTGCCAGCAGTATTGATCCCAACAGGGCGGTGAACTCGGAGTACTTC
TRBD1 TRBJ2-3 14 - TRBV27 CASSLDRLGRTQYF TGTGCCAGCAGTTTGGACAGGTTAGGAAGAACGCAGTATTTT
TRBD2 TRBJ2-1 20 - TRBV4-1 CASSPTGLAGARSSYNEQFF TGCGCCAGCAGCCCGACGGGACTAGCGGGGGCCCGGAGCTCCTACAATGAGCAGTTCTTC
- TRBJ2-5 15 - TRBV14 CASSQHPSWGETQYF TGTGCCAGCAGCCAACACCCATCCTGGGGGGAGACCCAGTACTTC
TRBD2 TRBJ2-5 18 - TRBV4-3 CASSPSYSSGRAPGTQYF TGCGCCAGCAGCCCATCGTATTCTAGCGGGAGGGCCCCCGGGACCCAGTACTTC
- TRBJ1-2 16 - TRBV9 CASSVARDTSNYGYTF TGTGCCAGCAGCGTAGCCCGGGACACCTCTAACTATGGCTACACCTTC
- TRBJ2-7 13 - TRBV20-1 CSADTGIGYEQYF TGCAGTGCTGATACAGGGATCGGTTACGAGCAGTACTTC
- TRBJ2-2 14 - TRBV6-2/TRBV6-3 CASSYSENTGELFF TGTGCCAGCAGTTACTCAGAGAACACCGGGGAGCTGTTTTTT
- TRBJ2-1 13 - TRBV24-1 CATSTRIRTEQFF TGTGCCACCTCCACTAGGATCCGAACTGAGCAGTTCTTC
- TRBJ1-1 14 - TRBV12-3/TRBV12-4 CASSITGRDTEAFF TGTGCCAGCAGCATAACGGGGAGAGACACTGAAGCTTTCTTT
TRBD1 TRBJ2-7 14 few TRBV10-3 CAIRTGTGVYEQYF TGTGCCATCAGGACCGGGACAGGGGTTTACGAGCAGTACTTC
- TRBJ2-1 15 - TRBV11-2 CASSFSPDLLNEQFF TGTGCCAGCAGCTTTTCCCCCGATCTCCTCAATGAGCAGTTCTTC
- TRBJ2-1 17 - TRBV6-6 CASSYIPGSGVYNEQFF TGTGCCAGCAGTTACATCCCAGGTAGCGGAGTCTACAATGAGCAGTTCTTC
- TRBJ2-6 17 many TRBV12-3/TRBV12-4 CASSLRTGTSGANVLTF TGTGCCAGCAGTCTACGCACAGGGACATCTGGGGCCAACGTCCTGACTTTC
TRBD1 TRBJ1-1 13 - TRBV7-9 CASSPGQGAEAFF TGTGCCAGCAGCCCCGGACAGGGTGCTGAAGCTTTCTTT
- TRBJ1-5 13 few TRBV6-1 CASSETLQQPQHF TGTGCCAGCAGTGAGACATTACAGCAGCCCCAGCATTTT
- TRBJ1-2 12 few TRBV5-6 CASSRDSYGYTF TGTGCCAGCAGCCGCGATAGTTATGGCTACACCTTC